This T cell receptor beta chain is drawn from a study of cytomegalovirus exposure and HLA in healthy donors. 60 Vbeta and 13 Jbeta primers were used in PCR. Data came from immunoSEQ multiplex PCR; TCRdb stores just in-frame clones and leaves some out. The data contain roughly 110,000 clones, around 64% of them singletons. Points on this clone: The antigen is undetermined.

Findings and caveats of the study: TCR beta sequences reportedly predicted most subjects' HLA-A and HLA-B alleles accurately. Analysis performed later showed TCR beta chains linked to HLA being more clonally expanded than equally common others.

Donors likely had unrecorded immune exposures despite being nominally healthy when sampled. V shed 0 bases and J shed 4 bases, with 10 bases lying between them. Germline lookup yields CDR1 SGHNT and CDR2 YYREEE (reference sequence). CDR3 length: 14 amino acids. The sequencing sample was made of PBMCs. This TCR was sampled from a man aged 30-40 years in good health and CMV-seropositive. The chain joins TRBV5-4 to TRBJ1-2, with no clear D. CDR3 region: CASSLDGLPYGYTF. In DNA form, the CDR3 reads TGTGCCAGCAGCTTGGATGGACTGCCCTATGGCTACACCTTC.